The 10 T cell receptor beta chains presented below share a single source sample, sequenced in a study of T-cell reconstitution after alpha-beta-depleted transplantation in children. The TCRbeta library was prepared with unique molecular identifiers. Using its own MiXCR run on the PCR reads, TCRdb lists one record per CDR3 protein. This table holds more than 500,000 distinct CDR3 sequences, roughly 10% found once. Sequences were derived from PBMCs, mostly from graft donor cells, sampled 180 days after TCRalphabeta/CD19-depleted stem cell transplant. The origin of the receptors is a female patient aged 2-10 years who had a stem cell transplant for aplastic anemia, so the T cells may come from the graft donor.

DNA of the CDR3: TGCAGTGCTAGGGCGGGGGGGGGCGGTCAGCCCCAGCATTTT. Its translation is CSARAGGGGQPQHF. The chain employs TRBV20-1 and TRBJ1-5, with D perhaps TRBD1 (6 bases). V shed 3 bases and J shed 6 bases, with 15 bases lying between them. The CDR3 is made up of 14 amino acids. Germline CDR1 reads DFQATT; CDR2 reads SNEGSKA (reference sequence).

This sequence joins TRBV27 and TRBJ2-1, with TRBD1 matching over 9 bases. Germline trimming cut 6 bases from V and 2 bases from J; bases unmatched to any gene: 23. The V gene's germline CDR1 is MNHEY and CDR2 SMNVEV (reference sequence). CDR3 length equals 21 residues. CDR3 DNA: TGTGCCAGCAGCCCCCCGTCAGTCGGTACAGGGGGCCCGTCTCCCTACAATGAGCAGTTCTTC. This translates into CASSPPSVGTGGPSPYNEQFF.

This chain uses TRBV28 with TRBJ2-3; D is unclear. This CDR3 is built from 14 residues. V dropped 6 bases and J dropped 4 bases, with 14 bases sitting between them. Germline V gives CDR1 MDHEN, CDR2 SYDVKM. The CDR3 region is CASSPRARADTQYF. CDR3 nucleotides: TGTGCCAGCAGCCCTAGGGCCCGGGCAGATACGCAGTATTTT.

This clonotype has only a few counts. The chain combines TRBV6-2 or TRBV6-3 with TRBJ2-2; 11 positions agree with TRBD1. Germline assignment: CDR1 MNHEY and CDR2 SVGEGT. The CDR3 extends over 16 amino acids. V shed 8 bases and J 2 bases; nucleotides not matched to a gene: 7. CDR3 amino acids: CASVPRTGGNTGELFF. CDR3 bases: TGTGCCAGCGTACCCCGGACAGGGGGCAACACCGGGGAGCTGTTTTTT.

The CDR3 sequence is CSARRDREHYEQYF. The CDR3 region has the DNA TGCAGTGCTCGTCGGGACAGGGAACACTACGAGCAGTACTTC. The gene calls are TRBV20-1 and TRBJ2-7; 9 bases map to TRBD1. Trimming took 5 bases from V and 3 from J; bases not matched to a gene: 8. CDR3 length: 14 residues. Germline V lookup: CDR1 DFQATT, CDR2 SNEGSKA (reference sequence).

This chain connects TRBV10-3 to TRBJ1-1, with TRBD1 matching 11 bases. This CDR3 contains 15 residues. Germline V lookup: CDR1 ENHRY, CDR2 SYGVKD. V shed 6 bases, J shed 11 bases, and the junction held 14 bases outside the gene matches. Here the CDR3 reads CAISDRWTGGRGAFF. The CDR3 DNA follows: TGTGCCATCAGCGACCGATGGACAGGGGGCCGAGGGGCTTTCTTT.

At least ten counts were recorded for this clonotype. The V and J genes are TRBV5-1 and TRBJ1-1; unclear D gene. The ends were cut back, 1 base at V and 6 bases at J, with 16 bases in the middle. Germline values: CDR1 SGHRS, CDR2 YFSETQ. The CDR3 runs 15 residues. Written as DNA, the CDR3 is TGCGCCAGCAGCTTGTCCCCCACAGTGGCGCCTGAAGCTTTCTTT. The encoded protein is CASSLSPTVAPEAFF.

J is TRBJ1-4 and V is TRBV6-5; possibly TRBD1 for D (5 bases). The CDR3 is 15 residues long. V was trimmed by 4 bases and J by 5 bases, leaving 14 bases between them. From germline, CDR1 is MNHEY and CDR2 SVGAGI. The CDR3 spells CASSWGRGANEKLFF. The CDR3 nucleotides are TGTGCCAGCAGTTGGGGAAGAGGGGCCAATGAAAAACTGTTTTTT.

The chain is built from TRBV27 and TRBJ2-7; D gene unclear. Germline V gene sequence: CDR1 MNHEY, CDR2 SMNVEV (reference sequence). CDR3 length: 13 amino acids. V shed 5 bases and J shed 6 bases, with 14 bases lying between them. The CDR3 nucleotides are TGTGCCAGCAGTATCCGGACGGATCGCGAGCAGTACTTC. Its protein product is CASSIRTDREQYF.

This rearrangement joins TRBV7-9 to TRBJ1-5; D remains ambiguous. Trimming cost V 5 bases and J 5 bases, with 10 bases left between them. The CDR3 is 13 residues long. The germline V gene has CDR1 SEHNR and CDR2 FQNEAQ (reference sequence). CDR3 in DNA: TGTGCCAGCAGCCCATACCAGCATCAGCCCCAGCATTTT. Translated: CASSPYQHQPQHF. Together with reference TRBV7-9 and TRBJ1-5, the CDR3 gives the full variable domain: DTGVSQNPRHKITKRGQNVTFRCDPISEHNRLYWYRQTLGQGPEFLTYFQNEAQLEKSRLLSDRFSAERPKGSFSTLEIQRTEQGDSAMYLCASSPYQHQPQHFGDGTRLSIL.